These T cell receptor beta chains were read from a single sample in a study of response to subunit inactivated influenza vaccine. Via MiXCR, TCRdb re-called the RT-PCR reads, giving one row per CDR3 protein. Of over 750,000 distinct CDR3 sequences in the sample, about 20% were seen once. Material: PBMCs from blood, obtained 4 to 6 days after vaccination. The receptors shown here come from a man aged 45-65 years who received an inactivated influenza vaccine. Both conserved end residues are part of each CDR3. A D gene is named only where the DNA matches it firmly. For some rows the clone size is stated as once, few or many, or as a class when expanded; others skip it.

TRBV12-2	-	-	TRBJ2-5	TGTGCAAGTCGCTTTCTAGACAGGGGGGGGACCCAGTACTTC	CASRFLDRGGTQYF
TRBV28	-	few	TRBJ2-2	TGTGCCAGCAGCGGTGATACCGGGGAGCTGTTTTTT	CASSGDTGELFF
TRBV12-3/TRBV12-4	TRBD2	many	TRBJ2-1	TGTGCCAGCAGCTCATTCGGACTAGCGGGGGACAATGAGCAGTTCTTC	CASSSFGLAGDNEQFF
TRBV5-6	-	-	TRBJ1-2	TGTGCCAGCAGCTCCTCGTACTATGGCTACACCTTC	CASSSSYYGYTF
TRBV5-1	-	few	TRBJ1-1	TGCGCCAGCAGCTCGGTCACAGAGAACACTGAAGCTTTCTTT	CASSSVTENTEAFF
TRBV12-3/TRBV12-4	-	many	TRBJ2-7	TGTGCCAGCAGGGGAGACGGGACCTACGAGCAGTACTTC	CASRGDGTYEQYF
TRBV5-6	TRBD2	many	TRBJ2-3	TGTGCCAGCAGCTTGTCTAGCGGGATTACAGATACGCAGTATTTT	CASSLSSGITDTQYF
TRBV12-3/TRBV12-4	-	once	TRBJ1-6	TGTGCCAGCAGTTCATTGGGGGACCTTTCACCCCTCCACTTT	CASSSLGDLSPLHF
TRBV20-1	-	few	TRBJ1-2	TGCAGTGCAAGGGAACATGATGGGCCTTATGGCTACACCTTC	CSAREHDGPYGYTF
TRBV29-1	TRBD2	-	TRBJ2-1	TGCAGCGTTGAAGGTCTAGCGGGAGGGCCCTCCTACAATGAGCAGTTCTTC	CSVEGLAGGPSYNEQFF
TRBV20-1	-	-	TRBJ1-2	TGCAGTGCTTCACAAAGCGAGTCTGGCTACACCTTC	CSASQSESGYTF
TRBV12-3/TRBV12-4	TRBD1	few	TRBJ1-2	TGTGCCAGCACCAACACAGGGGATTTCTATGGCTACACCTTC	CASTNTGDFYGYTF
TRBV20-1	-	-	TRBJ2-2	TGCAGTGCTAGGGCCATAGGTACCGGGGAGCTGTTTTTT	CSARAIGTGELFF
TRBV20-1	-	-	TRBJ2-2	TGCAGTGCTAGAGATAAGGTCAACACCGGGGAGCTGTTTTTT	CSARDKVNTGELFF
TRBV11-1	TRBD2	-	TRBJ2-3	TGTGCCAGCAGCTCTACCGTCTTGATAGCGGGGGTTAAAGATACGCAGTATTTT	CASSSTVLIAGVKDTQYF
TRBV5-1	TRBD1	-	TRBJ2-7	TGCGCCAGCAGCTTCAGGCCAGACAGGGAAGGCGAGCAGTACTTC	CASSFRPDREGEQYF
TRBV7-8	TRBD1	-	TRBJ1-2	TGTGCCAGCAGCAGGACAGGAGAGGTGGCCTATGGCTACACCTTC	CASSRTGEVAYGYTF
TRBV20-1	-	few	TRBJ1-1	TGCAGTGCTAGGGGGGACGAGATGAACACTGAAGCTTTCTTT	CSARGDEMNTEAFF
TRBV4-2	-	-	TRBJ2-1	TGTGCCAGCAGCCTTATCGGGACGGACCGAAATGAGCAGTTCTTC	CASSLIGTDRNEQFF
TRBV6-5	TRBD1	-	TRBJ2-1	TGTGCCAGCAGTTACGCGACAAACAGGGGCAATGAGCAGTTCTTC	CASSYATNRGNEQFF
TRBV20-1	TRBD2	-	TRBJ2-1	TGCAGTGCTAGTTTGGGGCTAGCGGACGGGAATGAGCAGTTCTTC	CSASLGLADGNEQFF
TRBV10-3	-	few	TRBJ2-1	TGTGCCATCAGGGCGAGCGGGCTTCATCAGTTCTTC	CAIRASGLHQFF
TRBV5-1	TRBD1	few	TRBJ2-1	TGCGCCAGCAGCCCACGGGCAGGGGGCTACAATGAGCAGTTCTTC	CASSPRAGGYNEQFF
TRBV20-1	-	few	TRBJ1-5	TGCAGTGCTCGCCTTCGGGAGAGCAATCAGCCCCAGCATTTT	CSARLRESNQPQHF
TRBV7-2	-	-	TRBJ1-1	TGTGCCAGCAGCCTAGGAAGTGCAGGAGAGGCTTTCTTT	CASSLGSAGEAFF
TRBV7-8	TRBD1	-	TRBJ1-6	TGTGCCAGCAGCCCAGGACAGGGGGATTCACCCCTCCACTTT	CASSPGQGDSPLHF
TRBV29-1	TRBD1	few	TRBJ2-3	TGCAGCGTCCAAGGACAGGGGCGCACAGATACGCAGTATTTT	CSVQGQGRTDTQYF
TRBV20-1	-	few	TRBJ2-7	TGCAGTGCTAGAGATCTCAGGGTTCAGGCCCACGAGCAGTACTTC	CSARDLRVQAHEQYF
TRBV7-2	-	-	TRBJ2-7	TGTGCCAGCAGCTGGCCGGTGGCAGATCACTACGAGCAGTACTTC	CASSWPVADHYEQYF
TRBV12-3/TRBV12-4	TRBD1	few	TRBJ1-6	TGTGCCAGCAGGCTAAGACAGGGGGCCTATAATTCACCCCTCCACTTT	CASRLRQGAYNSPLHF
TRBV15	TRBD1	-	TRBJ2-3	TGTGCCACCGGCCGGGACAGGGGGCTTTATACGCAGTATTTT	CATGRDRGLYTQYF
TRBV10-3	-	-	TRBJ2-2	TGTGCCATCAGTTCCCGACCGGGATGGCTGTTTTTT	CAISSRPGWLFF
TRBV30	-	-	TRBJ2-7	TGTGCCTGGAGTGTACAACATGACGAGCAGTACTTC	CAWSVQHDEQYF
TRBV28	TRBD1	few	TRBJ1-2	TGTGCCAGCAGGAGACAGGGCCCAGCTAACTATGGCTACACCTTC	CASRRQGPANYGYTF
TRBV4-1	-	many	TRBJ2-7	TGCGCCAGCAGCCAAGTTTCAGGGTCCTACGAGCAGTACTTC	CASSQVSGSYEQYF
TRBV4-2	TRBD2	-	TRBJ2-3	TGTGCCAGCAGCCAAGGGGGCGGGGGGTTTACAGATACGCAGTATTTT	CASSQGGGGFTDTQYF
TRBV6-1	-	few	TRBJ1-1	TGTGCCAGCAGGAAATCGGGGAAGAGTGAAGCTTTCTTT	CASRKSGKSEAFF
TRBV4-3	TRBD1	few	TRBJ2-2	TGCGCCAGCAGCCAAGATCAGGGACAGGTTGGAGGGGGGGAGCTGTTTTTT	CASSQDQGQVGGGELFF
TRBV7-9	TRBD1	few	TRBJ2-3	TGTGCCAGCAGCCCAGACAGGGGAAGCGCAGATACGCAGTATTTT	CASSPDRGSADTQYF
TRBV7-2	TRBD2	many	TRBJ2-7	TGTGCCACTCAACGGACTAGCGATTACGAGCAGTACTTC	CATQRTSDYEQYF
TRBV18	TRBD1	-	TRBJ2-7	TGTGCCAGCTCACCGGGGGGACAGGGCTACGAGCAGTACTTC	CASSPGGQGYEQYF
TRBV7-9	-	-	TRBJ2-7	TGTGCCAGCAGCTCCGCATCTCGGCACGAGCAGTACTTC	CASSSASRHEQYF
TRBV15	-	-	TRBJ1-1	TGTGCCACCATGAGGGGACAGAACACTGAAGCTTTCTTT	CATMRGQNTEAFF
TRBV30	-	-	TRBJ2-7	TGTGCCTTCGACAGATACCCCTACGAGCAGTACTTC	CAFDRYPYEQYF
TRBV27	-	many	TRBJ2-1	TGTGCCAGCAGCTGGGGTGGGGGTTCGAACAATGAGCAGTTCTTC	CASSWGGGSNNEQFF
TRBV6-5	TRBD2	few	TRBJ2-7	TGTGCCAGCAGTTTGGAGGGGCTAGCGGGAGGTGCTTACGAGCAGTACTTC	CASSLEGLAGGAYEQYF
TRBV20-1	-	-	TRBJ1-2	TGCAGTGGGGGGAAGGGCTACACCTTC	CSGGKGYTF
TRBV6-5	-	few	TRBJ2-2	TGTGCCAGCAGTTACTCGAGGGGGTTAAACACCGGGGAGCTGTTTTTT	CASSYSRGLNTGELFF
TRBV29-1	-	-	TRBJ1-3	TGCAGCGTGGTGGGGAGGTTTGGAAACACCATATATTTT	CSVVGRFGNTIYF
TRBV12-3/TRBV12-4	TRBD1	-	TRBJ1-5	TGTGCCAGCAGTTTGCGGCAGGGACAGCAGCCCCAGCATTTT	CASSLRQGQQPQHF
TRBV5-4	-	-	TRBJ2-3	TGTGCCAGCAGCTTGGTTGGCAGGGTTAGCACAGATACGCAGTATTTT	CASSLVGRVSTDTQYF
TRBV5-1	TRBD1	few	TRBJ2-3	TGCGCCAGCAGCTTGTGGACAGGGGCCGACCCGGATACGCAGTATTTT	CASSLWTGADPDTQYF
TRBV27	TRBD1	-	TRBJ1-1	TGTGCCAGCAGTTTATGGGGACAGGGAGACACTGAAGCTTTCTTT	CASSLWGQGDTEAFF
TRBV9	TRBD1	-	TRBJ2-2	TGTGCCAGCAGCGTCCCCGGGACAGGGGGCCCCGGGGAGCTGTTTTTT	CASSVPGTGGPGELFF
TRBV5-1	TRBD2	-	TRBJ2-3	TGCGCCAGCAGCTTGGGAGCGGGAGGGGACACGGATACGCAGTATTTT	CASSLGAGGDTDTQYF
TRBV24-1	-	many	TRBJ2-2	TGTGCCACCAGTGATTTCGGGGTTACCGGGGAGCTGTTTTTT	CATSDFGVTGELFF
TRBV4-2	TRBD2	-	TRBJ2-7	TGTGCCAGCAGCCAAGATATAGCGGGAGGCTACGAGCAGTACTTC	CASSQDIAGGYEQYF
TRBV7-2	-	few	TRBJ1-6	TGTGCCAGCAGCTTAGATCGACAGCTTAATTCACCCCTCCACTTT	CASSLDRQLNSPLHF
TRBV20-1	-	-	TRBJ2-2	TGCAGTGCTAGAGAGGGGCAGAGTACCGGGGAGCTGTTTTTT	CSAREGQSTGELFF